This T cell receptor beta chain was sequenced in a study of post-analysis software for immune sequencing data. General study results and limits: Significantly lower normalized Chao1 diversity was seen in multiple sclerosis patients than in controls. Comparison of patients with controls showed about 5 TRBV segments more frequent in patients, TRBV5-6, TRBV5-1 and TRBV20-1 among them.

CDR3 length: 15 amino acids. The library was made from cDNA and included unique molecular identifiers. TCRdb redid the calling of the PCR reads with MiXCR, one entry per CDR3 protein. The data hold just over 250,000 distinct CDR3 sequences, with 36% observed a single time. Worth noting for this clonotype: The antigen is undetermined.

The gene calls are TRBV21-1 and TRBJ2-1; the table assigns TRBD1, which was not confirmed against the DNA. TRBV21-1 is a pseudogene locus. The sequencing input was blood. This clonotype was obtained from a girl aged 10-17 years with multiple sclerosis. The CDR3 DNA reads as TGTGCCACCCCACCCGGGACAGGGAGATACAATGAGCAGTTCTTC. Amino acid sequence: CATPPGTGRYNEQFF.